Shown below are 3 T cell receptor beta chains from a single sample sequenced in a study of cytotoxic CD8 clonotypes in ibrutinib-treated CLL. Clones were read by immunoSEQ multiplex PCR, and TCRdb kept only the in-frame ones, dropping some. The sample yields approximately 26,000 clones, over 65% seen once. Here the sequenced sample was PBMCs, taken after 12 months of ibrutinib treatment. These receptors all come from a human donor with chronic lymphocytic leukemia.

This chain connects TRBV9 to TRBJ1-4, with TRBD1 matching 8 bases. The CDR3 runs 17 residues. Germline V gene data show CDR1 as SGDLS and CDR2 as YYNGEE. The junction had 9 bases not matched to a gene; V was cut back by 3 bases and J by 2 bases. DNA of the CDR3: TGTGCCAGCAGCGGACGACAGGGGCCCTTCACTAATGAAAAACTGTTTTTT. Protein: CASSGRQGPFTNEKLFF. Variable domain in full (rest from reference TRBV9 and TRBJ1-4): DSGVTQTPKHLITATGQRVTLRCSPRSGDLSVYWYQQSLDQGLQFLIQYYNGEERAKGNILERFSAQQFPDLHSELNLSSLELGDSALYFCASSGRQGPFTNEKLFFGSGTQLSVL.

The CDR3 DNA reads as TGTGCCAGCAGCCACCGACAGGGGACTGGAAACACCATATATTTT. This gives the protein CASSHRQGTGNTIYF. The chain recombines TRBV14 with TRBJ1-3; 8 bases are shared with TRBD1. Per the germline V gene, CDR1 is SGHDN and CDR2 is FVKESK. This CDR3 comprises 15 residues. Trimming cost V 3 bases and J 2 bases; bases outside gene matches: 3.

The rearrangement joins TRBV19 to TRBJ1-1; the D is unclear. CDR1 LNHDA and CDR2 SQIVND come from the germline V gene (reference sequence). V lost 3 bases and J lost 5, with 13 bases in between. The CDR3 is 14 residues long. CDR3 bases: TGTGCCAGTAGTATCCCGGGATCGCGGACTGAAGCTTTCTTT. This gives the protein CASSIPGSRTEAFF.